Given below is one T cell receptor (beta chain) in context. Here immunoSEQ multiplex PCR was the method, and the copy in TCRdb shows in-frame clones only, minus some. The sample consists of tens of thousands of clones, 91% of them appearing once. Germline CDR1 LNHNV, CDR2 YYDKDF (reference sequence). V was shortened by 5 bases and J by 10 bases, with 15 bases between the two germline ends. CDR3 length equals 13 residues. The data stem from a study of T cell changes during pregnancy in multiple sclerosis. This chain connects TRBV15 to TRBJ2-1; TRBD1 is a possible D gene (6 bases). Sequences were derived from CD8+ T cells from peripheral blood mononuclear cells, sampled before pregnancy. The receptor was derived from a female donor with multiple sclerosis, enrolled in a pregnancy study. The CDR3 reads CATSWRSGTEQFF. In nucleotides, the CDR3 is TGTGCCACCAGCTGGAGGTCCGGGACAGAGCAGTTCTTC.